This passage covers 27 T cell receptor beta chains from one sample sequenced in a study of cytomegalovirus exposure and HLA in healthy donors (dated by TCRdb to 2016 to 2017). The library was produced with the immunoSEQ multiplex PCR assay. For the multiplex PCR, a mixture combining 60 forward primers for TCR Vbeta segments and 13 reverse primers for TCR Jbeta segments was used. This is the immuneACCESS table as TCRdb keeps it, with only in-frame sequences that have V and J called. A part of the clones is gone; compared with another copy, unresolved V genes explain less than half, and the rest is unexplained. The sample table lists about 120,000 clones, over 75% of them with a count of one. Roughly 9.7% of the sample comes from the top ten. The sequenced sample consisted of PBMCs. These receptors were obtained from a man aged 40-50 years in good health and CMV-seropositive.

The CDR3 DNA follows: TGTGCCAGTAGGCAGACAGGGCAGGATTCACCCCTCCACTTT. Protein product: CASRQTGQDSPLHF. This chain links TRBV19 with TRBJ1-6, with 7 positions matching TRBD1. Germline trimming cut 6 bases from V and 8 bases from J; bases unmatched to any gene: 7. This CDR3 is built from 14 residues. In germline, CDR1 is LNHDA, CDR2 SQIVND (reference sequence).

CDR3 sequence reads: CASSIRLAGGYNEQFF. CDR3 sequence (DNA): TGCGCCAGCAGCATCCGACTAGCGGGGGGTTACAATGAGCAGTTCTTC. The chain is built from TRBV5-1 and TRBJ2-1, with 13 bases fitting TRBD2. The CDR3 has 16 amino acids. V was pared by 4 bases and J by 4 bases, with 5 bases of the junction left unmatched. Germline lookup yields CDR1 SGHRS and CDR2 YFSETQ.

The chain employs TRBV7-2 and TRBJ1-2; 8 bases are a match to TRBD1. The CDR3 has 14 residues. Germline CDR1 SGHTA, CDR2 FQGNSA. V was pared by 3 bases and J by 4 bases, with 4 bases of the junction left unmatched. CDR3 in amino acids: CASSFDRGRYGYTF. In nucleotides, the CDR3 is TGTGCCAGCAGCTTTGACAGGGGACGCTATGGCTACACCTTC.

This clone was observed a handful of times. The chain employs TRBV7-9 and TRBJ1-5; D perhaps matches TRBD1 (5 bases). The CDR3 consists of 15 residues. From germline, CDR1 is SEHNR and CDR2 FQNEAQ (reference sequence). V lost 0 bases and J 0 bases, leaving 6 bases between the germline ends. For the CDR3, the DNA is TGTGCCAGCAGCTTAGCAGGGGATAGCAATCAGCCCCAGCATTTT. Amino acids: CASSLAGDSNQPQHF.

The V and J genes are TRBV4-3 and TRBJ1-5; D is unclear. The CDR3 loop spans 16 amino acids. Trimming removed 3 bases at V and 0 bases at J, with 12 bases between. Germline CDR1 reads LGHNA; CDR2 reads YSLEER. The CDR3 DNA is TGCGCCAGCAGCCAGGACTACGGCGGTAGCAATCAGCCCCAGCATTTT. As protein: CASSQDYGGSNQPQHF.

The chain uses TRBV2 and TRBJ2-4, with 11 bases matching TRBD1. The CDR3 has 19 amino acids. V was clipped by 6 bases and J by 0 bases; unmatched bases: 13. Germline values: CDR1 SNHLY, CDR2 FYNNEI. Written as DNA, the CDR3 is TGTGCCAGCAGCCCGAAAAGAGGACAGGGGGCTCTAGCCAAAAACATTCAGTACTTC. It encodes CASSPKRGQGALAKNIQYF.

This clone appeared a single time. The same CDR3 arises from other DNA sequences in this sample as well. V usage is TRBV6-4 and J usage is TRBJ1-2; TRBD1 agrees at 7 bases. There are 13 residues in the CDR3. V shed 0 bases and J 6 bases; nucleotides not matched to a gene: 1. Germline V lookup: CDR1 MRHNA, CDR2 SNTAGT. CDR3 residues: CASSDSTGNGYTF. The CDR3 bases are TGTGCCAGCAGTGACTCGACAGGGAATGGCTACACCTTC.

This chain joins TRBV27 and TRBJ2-3, with 7 nucleotides matching TRBD1. The germline V gene has CDR1 MNHEY and CDR2 SMNVEV (reference sequence). The CDR3 has 17 residues. V gave up 0 bases and J gave up 5 bases; unmatched junction bases: 11. The CDR3 reads CASSLSHRGHEGDTQYF. CDR3 in DNA: TGTGCCAGCAGTTTATCCCACAGGGGCCACGAGGGAGATACGCAGTATTTT.

About this clone itself: One end of the junction varies from germline; a read error may be responsible. The V call is TRBV15, the J call TRBJ1-1; TRBD1 aligns across 8 bases. CDR3 length equals 14 residues. Germline-derived CDR1 and CDR2 are LNHNV and YYDKDF (reference sequence). CDR3 coding DNA: TGTGCCACCAGCAGAGGCCGGGACAGGCCGCCTGGGATCTTT. Its translation: CATSRGRDRPPGIF.

The rearrangement joins TRBV27 to TRBJ1-5; maybe TRBD1 (5 bases). Germline-derived CDR1 and CDR2 are MNHEY and SMNVEV (reference sequence). This CDR3 contains 17 residues. V was trimmed by 5 bases and J by 3 bases, leaving 20 bases between them. This CDR3 is CASSLAAGTGFNQPQHF. In DNA form, the CDR3 reads TGTGCCAGCAGTCTAGCGGCAGGGACGGGATTCAATCAGCCCCAGCATTTT.

The chain recombines TRBV18 with TRBJ2-7; 8 nucleotides align to TRBD1. Germline CDR1 reads KGHSH; CDR2 reads LQKENI. V shed 6 bases, J shed 2 bases, and the junction held 3 bases outside the gene matches. This CDR3 spans 13 amino acids. CDR3 residues: CASSLDRAYEQYF. In DNA, the CDR3 is TGTGCCAGCTCGTTGGACAGGGCCTACGAGCAGTACTTC.

The gene calls are TRBV5-1 and TRBJ2-7; 8 nucleotides agree with TRBD1. Germline lookup yields CDR1 SGHRS and CDR2 YFSETQ. The CDR3 consists of 15 residues. V was clipped by 0 bases and J by 0 bases; unmatched bases: 2. CDR3 sequence reads: CASSLDGQGSYEQYF. CDR3 bases: TGCGCCAGCAGCTTGGACGGACAGGGCTCCTACGAGCAGTACTTC.

The chain employs TRBV6-1 and TRBJ1-5; weak D call: TRBD1 (6 bases). From germline, CDR1 is MNHNS and CDR2 SASEGT. V was pared by 2 bases and J by 0 bases, with 17 bases between. CDR3 length: 18 amino acids. This CDR3 is CASSERAGERGSNQPQHF. The CDR3 DNA reads TGTGCCAGCAGTGAAAGGGCAGGGGAGCGCGGTAGCAATCAGCCCCAGCATTTT.

This sequence joins TRBV14 and TRBJ2-7; possible D gene TRBD1, 6 bases. The germline V and J ends were trimmed by 4 bases and 4 bases, with 8 bases remaining between them. The germline V gene has CDR1 SGHDN and CDR2 FVKESK. The CDR3 runs 12 residues. The CDR3 reads CASSPTGYEQYF. The CDR3 region has the DNA TGTGCCAGCAGCCCGACAGGATACGAGCAGTACTTC. Together with reference TRBV14 and TRBJ2-7, the CDR3 gives the full variable domain: EAGVTQFPSHSVIEKGQTVTLRCDPISGHDNLYWYRRVMGKEIKFLLHFVKESKQDESGMPNNRFLAERTGGTYSTLKVQPAELEDSGVYFCASSPTGYEQYFGPGTRLTVT.

CDR3 loop: CSASLAAQYF. The DNA for the CDR3 is TGCAGTGCTAGTCTCGCGGCCCAGTACTTC. The chain is built from TRBV20-1 and TRBJ2-5, with D unresolved. Germline CDR1 and CDR2: DFQATT and SNEGSKA (reference sequence). V lost 3 bases and J 9 bases, leaving 8 bases between the germline ends. The CDR3 is made up of 10 amino acids.

In this sample, this clone turned up a few times. V gene TRBV5-8 combines with J gene TRBJ2-1; the D gene is possibly TRBD2 (5 bases). The CDR3 has 15 residues. The V gene lost 7 bases and the J gene lost 2 bases, with 16 bases spanning the gap. The V gene's germline CDR1 is SGHTS and CDR2 YDEGEE. CDR3 residues: CASGWTPGTYNEQFF. The CDR3 DNA follows: TGTGCCAGCGGATGGACTCCTGGGACCTACAATGAGCAGTTCTTC.

V and J are TRBV27 and TRBJ2-7, with a tentative D call TRBD1 (5 bases). CDR1 is MNHEY and CDR2 is SMNVEV in the germline V gene (reference sequence). The CDR3 loop spans 14 amino acids. Trimming took 5 bases from V and 4 from J, leaving 15 bases between them. The CDR3 region has the DNA TGTGCCAGCAGTAGCAGGGTTTTAGGGTACGAGCAGTACTTC. This translates into CASSSRVLGYEQYF.

The chain combines TRBV7-2 with TRBJ1-4; 10 bases fit TRBD1. Trimming cost V 5 bases and J 9 bases; bases outside gene matches: 6. The germline gives CDR1 SGHTA, CDR2 FQGNSA. The CDR3 extends over 14 amino acids. CDR3 DNA sequence: TGTGCCAGCAGCCCGGGACAGGGGATTAAAAAACTGTTTTTT. Translating gives CASSPGQGIKKLFF.

V and J are TRBV29-1 and TRBJ1-1; 7 bases are a match to TRBD1. Germline V CDR1 and CDR2: SQVTM, ANQGSEA. V lost 8 bases and J lost 4; bases outside the gene matches: 13. The length of the CDR3 is 14 residues. The CDR3 region is CSSRDRVDRTEAFF. The CDR3 nucleotides are TGCAGCTCGCGTGACAGGGTCGATCGCACTGAAGCTTTCTTT.

This chain connects TRBV4-1 to TRBJ1-1; the D is unclear. Trimming removed 4 bases at V and 0 bases at J, with 27 bases between. CDR3 length: 20 residues. Germline CDR1 and CDR2: MGHRA and YSYEKL. The DNA of the CDR3 is TGCGCCAGCAGCCCGCGGGTATTAGCGGCCTTCCCTAAGGTGAACACTGAAGCTTTCTTT. Translated, it gives CASSPRVLAAFPKVNTEAFF.

To note about this clone: One end of the junction varies from germline; a read error may be responsible. The V gene is TRBV7-9, the J gene TRBJ1-5, with 9 bases identical to TRBD1. This CDR3 is 15 amino acids long. Germline V gene sequence: CDR1 SEHNR, CDR2 FQNEAQ (reference sequence). This CDR3 is CSSSKGTGIYQPQHF. The DNA for the CDR3 is TGTTCCAGCAGCAAAGGGACAGGGATATATCAGCCCCAGCATTTT. The full variable domain, with the rest looked up from reference TRBV7-9 and TRBJ1-5, is DTGVSQNPRHKITKRGQNVTFRCDPISEHNRLYWYRQTLGQGPEFLTYFQNEAQLEKSRLLSDRFSAERPKGSFSTLEIQRTEQGDSAMYLCSSSKGTGIYQPQHFGDGTRLSIL.

V is TRBV27 and J is TRBJ2-2; 8 positions agree with TRBD1. CDR3 length: 20 amino acids. Germline V gene sequence: CDR1 MNHEY, CDR2 SMNVEV (reference sequence). V was clipped by 3 bases and J by 2 bases; unmatched bases: 17. CDR3: CASSFRRLTGVLANTGELFF. DNA of the CDR3: TGTGCCAGCAGTTTTAGGCGGTTGACAGGGGTTTTAGCTAACACCGGGGAGCTGTTTTTT.

The V and J genes are TRBV4-1 and TRBJ2-1, with 9 positions matching TRBD2. Germline V gene lookup returns CDR1 MGHRA and CDR2 YSYEKL. This CDR3 is 15 amino acids long. Trimming removed 3 bases from V and 6 bases from J; junction bases left unmatched: 6. CDR3 amino acids: CASSQRGGQGNEQFF. The DNA of the CDR3 is TGCGCCAGCAGCCAGCGGGGGGGGCAAGGCAATGAGCAGTTCTTC.

V is TRBV5-1 and J is TRBJ1-4, with a weak D call TRBD1 (5 bases). CDR1 and CDR2 (germline): SGHRS, YFSETQ. The V end was cut by 0 bases, the J end by 11 bases, with 14 bases between. The CDR3 contains 14 residues. Here the CDR3 DNA reads TGCGCCAGCAGCTTGGCGACAGCTTCGGAGAAACTGTTTTTT. Encoded protein: CASSLATASEKLFF.

V is TRBV2 and J is TRBJ1-6; 7 bases fit TRBD1. Germline assignment: CDR1 SNHLY and CDR2 FYNNEI. The CDR3 is 12 residues long. Trimming cost V 9 bases and J 7 bases; bases outside gene matches: 3. The CDR3: CARRQGNSPLHF. The CDR3 nucleotides read TGTGCCAGGAGACAGGGAAATTCACCCCTCCACTTT.

This clone has just a few counts. The gene calls are TRBV7-9 and TRBJ1-4; the match to TRBD1 covers 9 bases. With 5 bases clipped from V and 11 bases from J, the junction kept 9 bases outside the gene matches. The CDR3 consists of 14 residues. Germline lookup yields CDR1 SEHNR and CDR2 FQNEAQ (reference sequence). The CDR3 DNA is TGTGCCAGCAGCCCCGGGACAGGGCAAGGTAAACTGTTTTTT. Translation: CASSPGTGQGKLFF. Looking up the rest from reference TRBV7-9 and TRBJ1-4 gives the full variable domain: DTGVSQNPRHKITKRGQNVTFRCDPISEHNRLYWYRQTLGQGPEFLTYFQNEAQLEKSRLLSDRFSAERPKGSFSTLEIQRTEQGDSAMYLCASSPGTGQGKLFFGSGTQLSVL.

The chain combines TRBV7-3 with TRBJ1-2; D unclear. V lost 5 bases and J 0 bases, leaving 16 bases between the germline ends. Germline assignment: CDR1 SGHTA and CDR2 FQGTGA. This CDR3 has 16 residues. The CDR3 region is CASSPVLNRANYGYTF. CDR3 sequence (DNA): TGTGCCAGCAGCCCTGTGTTGAACAGAGCTAACTATGGCTACACCTTC. The full variable domain, in which reference TRBV7-3 and TRBJ1-2 provide the parts outside the CDR3, is GAGVSQTPSNKVTEKGKYVELRCDPISGHTALYWYRQSLGQGPEFLIYFQGTGAADDSGLPNDRFFAVRPEGSVSTLKIQRTERGDSAVYLCASSPVLNRANYGYTFGSGTRLTVV.